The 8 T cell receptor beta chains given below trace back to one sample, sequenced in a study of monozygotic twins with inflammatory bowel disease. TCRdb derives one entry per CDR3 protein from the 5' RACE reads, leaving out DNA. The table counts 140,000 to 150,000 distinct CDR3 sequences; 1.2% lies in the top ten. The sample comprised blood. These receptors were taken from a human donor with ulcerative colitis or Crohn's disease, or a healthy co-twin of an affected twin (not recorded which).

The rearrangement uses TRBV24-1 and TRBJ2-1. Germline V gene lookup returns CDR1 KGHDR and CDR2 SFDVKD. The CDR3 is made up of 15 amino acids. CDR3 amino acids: CATSDYRGPYNEQFF.

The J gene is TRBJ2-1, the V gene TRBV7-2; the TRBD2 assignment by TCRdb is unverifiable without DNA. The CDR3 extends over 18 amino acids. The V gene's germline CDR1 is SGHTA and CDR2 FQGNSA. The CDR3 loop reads CASSLARLPGASYNEQFF.

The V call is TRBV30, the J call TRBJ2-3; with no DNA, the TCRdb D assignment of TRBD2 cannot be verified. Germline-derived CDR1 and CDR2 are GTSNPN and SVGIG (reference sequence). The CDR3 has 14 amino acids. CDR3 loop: CAWASGMGADTQYF.

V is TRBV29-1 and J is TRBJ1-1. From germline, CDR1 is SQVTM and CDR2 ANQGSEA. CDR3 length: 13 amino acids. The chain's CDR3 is CSADRQLNTEAFF. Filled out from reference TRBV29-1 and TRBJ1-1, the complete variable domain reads SAVISQKPSRDICQRGTSLTIQCQVDSQVTMMFWYRQQPGQSLTLIATANQGSEATYESGFVIDKFPISRPNLTFSTLTVSNMSPEDSSIYLCSADRQLNTEAFFGQGTRLTVV.

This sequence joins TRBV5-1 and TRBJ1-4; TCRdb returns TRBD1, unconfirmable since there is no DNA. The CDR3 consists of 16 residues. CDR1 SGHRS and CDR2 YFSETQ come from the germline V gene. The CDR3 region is CASSMPPGHDNEKLFF.

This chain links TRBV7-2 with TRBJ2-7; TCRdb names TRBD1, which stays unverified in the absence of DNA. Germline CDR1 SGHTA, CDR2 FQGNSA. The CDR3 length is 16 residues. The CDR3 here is CASSLGRQGARSEQYF.

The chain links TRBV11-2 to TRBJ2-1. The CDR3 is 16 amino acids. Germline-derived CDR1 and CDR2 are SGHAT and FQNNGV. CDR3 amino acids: CASSFRSGNSYNEQFF.

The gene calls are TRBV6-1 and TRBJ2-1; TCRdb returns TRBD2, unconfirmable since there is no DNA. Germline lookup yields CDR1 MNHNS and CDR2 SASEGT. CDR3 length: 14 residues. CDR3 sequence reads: CASTQRTFGNEQFF.